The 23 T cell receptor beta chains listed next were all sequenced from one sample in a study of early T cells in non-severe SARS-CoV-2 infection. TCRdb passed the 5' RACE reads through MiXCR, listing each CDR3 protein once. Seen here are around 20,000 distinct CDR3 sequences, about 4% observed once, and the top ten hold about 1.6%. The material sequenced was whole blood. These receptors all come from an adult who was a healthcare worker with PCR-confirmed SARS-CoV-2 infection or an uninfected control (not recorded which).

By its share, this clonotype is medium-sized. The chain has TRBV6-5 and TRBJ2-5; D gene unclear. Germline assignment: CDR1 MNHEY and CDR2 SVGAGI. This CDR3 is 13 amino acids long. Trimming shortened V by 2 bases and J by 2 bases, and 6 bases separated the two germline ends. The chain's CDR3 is CASSYVRQETQYF. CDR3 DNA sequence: TGTGCCAGCAGTTACGTGAGACAAGAGACCCAGTACTTC.

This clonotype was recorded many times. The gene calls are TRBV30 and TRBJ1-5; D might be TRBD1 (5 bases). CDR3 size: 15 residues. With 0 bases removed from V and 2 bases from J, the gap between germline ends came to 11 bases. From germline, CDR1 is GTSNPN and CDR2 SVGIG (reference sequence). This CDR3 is CAWSVPGGGNQPQHF. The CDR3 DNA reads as TGTGCCTGGAGTGTACCCGGGGGGGGCAATCAGCCCCAGCATTTT.

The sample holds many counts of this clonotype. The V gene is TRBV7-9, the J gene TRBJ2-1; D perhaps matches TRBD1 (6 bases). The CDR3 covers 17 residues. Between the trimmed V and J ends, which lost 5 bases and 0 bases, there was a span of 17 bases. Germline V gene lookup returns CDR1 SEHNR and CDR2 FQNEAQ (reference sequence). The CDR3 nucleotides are TGTGCCAGCAGCCAGGGGCCGGGGCGAAGCTCCTACAATGAGCAGTTCTTC. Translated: CASSQGPGRSSYNEQFF.

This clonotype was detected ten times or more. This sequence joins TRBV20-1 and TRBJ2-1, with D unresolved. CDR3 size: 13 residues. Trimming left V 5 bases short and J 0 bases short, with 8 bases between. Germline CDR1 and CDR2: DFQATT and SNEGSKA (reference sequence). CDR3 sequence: CSARPSSYNEQFF. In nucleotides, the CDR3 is TGCAGTGCTCGGCCTAGCTCCTACAATGAGCAGTTCTTC.

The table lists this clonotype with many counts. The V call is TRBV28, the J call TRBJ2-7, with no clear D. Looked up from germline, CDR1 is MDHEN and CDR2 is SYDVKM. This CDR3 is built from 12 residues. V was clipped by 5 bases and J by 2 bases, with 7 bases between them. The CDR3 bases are TGTGCCAGCAGTAGTGCTCCCTACGAGCAGTACTTC. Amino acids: CASSSAPYEQYF.

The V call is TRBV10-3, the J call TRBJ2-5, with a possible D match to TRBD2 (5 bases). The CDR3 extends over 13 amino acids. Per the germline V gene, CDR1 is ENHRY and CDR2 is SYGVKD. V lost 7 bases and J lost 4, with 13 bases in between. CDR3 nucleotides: TGTGCCATCAAGGGAGCGGCGACAGAGACCCAGTACTTC. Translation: CAIKGAATETQYF.

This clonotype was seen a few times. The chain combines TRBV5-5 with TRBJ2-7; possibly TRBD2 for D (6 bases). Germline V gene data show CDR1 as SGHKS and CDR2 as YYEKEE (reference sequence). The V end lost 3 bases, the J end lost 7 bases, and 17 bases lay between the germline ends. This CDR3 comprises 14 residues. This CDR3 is CASSSVTGRREQYF. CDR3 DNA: TGTGCCAGCAGCTCCGTTACGGGGAGGAGGGAGCAGTACTTC.

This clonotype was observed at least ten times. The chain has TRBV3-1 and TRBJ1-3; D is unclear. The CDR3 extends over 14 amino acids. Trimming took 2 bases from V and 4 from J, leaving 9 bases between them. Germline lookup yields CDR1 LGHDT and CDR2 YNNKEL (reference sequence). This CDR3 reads CASSQSTFGNTIYF. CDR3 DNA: TGTGCCAGCAGCCAATCCACGTTCGGAAACACCATATATTTT.

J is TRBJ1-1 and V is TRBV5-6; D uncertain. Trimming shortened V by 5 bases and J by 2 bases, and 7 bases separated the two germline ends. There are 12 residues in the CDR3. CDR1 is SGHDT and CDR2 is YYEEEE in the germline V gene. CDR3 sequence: CASSRVNTEAFF. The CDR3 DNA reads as TGTGCCAGCAGTAGGGTTAACACTGAAGCTTTCTTT.

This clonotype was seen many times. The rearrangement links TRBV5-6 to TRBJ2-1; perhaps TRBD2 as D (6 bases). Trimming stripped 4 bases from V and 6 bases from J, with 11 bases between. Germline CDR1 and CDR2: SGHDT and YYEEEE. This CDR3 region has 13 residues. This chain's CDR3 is CASSHGSANEQFF. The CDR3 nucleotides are TGTGCCAGCAGCCACGGGAGTGCCAATGAGCAGTTCTTC.

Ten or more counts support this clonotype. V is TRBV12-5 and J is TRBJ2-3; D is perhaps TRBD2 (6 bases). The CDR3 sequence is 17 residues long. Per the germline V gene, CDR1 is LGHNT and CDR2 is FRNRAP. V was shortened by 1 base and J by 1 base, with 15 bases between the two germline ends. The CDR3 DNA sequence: TGTGCTAGTGGTTTGGGTCTGAAAACGGGGGGCACAGATACGCAGTATTTT. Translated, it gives CASGLGLKTGGTDTQYF.

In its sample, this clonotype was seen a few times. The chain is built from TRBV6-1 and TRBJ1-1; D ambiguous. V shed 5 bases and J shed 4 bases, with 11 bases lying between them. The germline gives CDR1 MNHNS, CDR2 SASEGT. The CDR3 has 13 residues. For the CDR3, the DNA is TGTGCCAGCAGTAAAACGTGGGGCACTGAAGCTTTCTTT. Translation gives CASSKTWGTEAFF.

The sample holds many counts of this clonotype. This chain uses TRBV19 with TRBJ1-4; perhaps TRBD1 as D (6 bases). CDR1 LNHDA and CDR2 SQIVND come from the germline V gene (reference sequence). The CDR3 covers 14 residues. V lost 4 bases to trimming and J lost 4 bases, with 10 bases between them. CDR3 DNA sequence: TGTGCCAGTAGTACAGACAGGAGTAATGAAAAACTGTTTTTT. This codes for CASSTDRSNEKLFF.

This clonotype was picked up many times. The CDR3 region is CASRLAAGVQETQYF. CDR3 coding DNA: TGTGCCAGCAGACTGGCAGCGGGGGTCCAAGAGACCCAGTACTTC. The chain employs TRBV11-2 and TRBJ2-5, with 8 bases identical to TRBD2. Germline-derived CDR1 and CDR2 are SGHAT and FQNNGV. This CDR3 comprises 15 residues. The V and J ends lost 6 bases and 1 base, in that order; junction bases with no gene match: 7. Full variable domain (outside the CDR3, taken from reference TRBV11-2 and TRBJ2-5): EAGVAQSPRYKIIEKRQSVAFWCNPISGHATLYWYQQILGQGPKLLIQFQNNGVVDDSQLPKDRFSAERLKGVDSTLKIQPAKLEDSAVYLCASRLAAGVQETQYFGPGTRLLVL.

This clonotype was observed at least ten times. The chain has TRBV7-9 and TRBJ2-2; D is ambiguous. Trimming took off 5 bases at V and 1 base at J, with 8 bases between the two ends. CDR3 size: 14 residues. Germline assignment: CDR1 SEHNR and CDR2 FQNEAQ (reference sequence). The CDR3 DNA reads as TGTGCCAGCAGCGGCGGACGGAACACCGGGGAGCTGTTTTTT. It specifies CASSGGRNTGELFF.

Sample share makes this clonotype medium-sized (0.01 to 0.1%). CDR3 loop: CSVGDNEQFF. The CDR3 coding sequence is TGCAGCGTTGGAGACAATGAGCAGTTCTTC. The rearrangement links TRBV29-1 to TRBJ2-1; D unresolved. CDR3 length: 10 amino acids. Trimming removed 4 bases from V and 5 bases from J, with 3 bases in between. Per the germline V gene, CDR1 is SQVTM and CDR2 is ANQGSEA.

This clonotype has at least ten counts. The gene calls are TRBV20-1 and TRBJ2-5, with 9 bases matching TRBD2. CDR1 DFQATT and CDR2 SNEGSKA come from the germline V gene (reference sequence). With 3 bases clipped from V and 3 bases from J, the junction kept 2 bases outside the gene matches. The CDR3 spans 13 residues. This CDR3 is CSARRLAEETQYF. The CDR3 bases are TGCAGTGCTAGGAGACTAGCGGAAGAGACCCAGTACTTC.

CDR3 region: CASSMFDTPETNEKLFF. Here the CDR3 DNA reads TGTGCCAGTAGTATGTTTGACACACCGGAGACTAATGAAAAACTGTTTTTT. V usage is TRBV19 and J usage is TRBJ1-4; unclear D gene. CDR1 and CDR2 (germline): LNHDA, SQIVND (reference sequence). V lost 3 bases to trimming and J lost 2 bases, with 16 bases between them. The CDR3 is 17 amino acids.

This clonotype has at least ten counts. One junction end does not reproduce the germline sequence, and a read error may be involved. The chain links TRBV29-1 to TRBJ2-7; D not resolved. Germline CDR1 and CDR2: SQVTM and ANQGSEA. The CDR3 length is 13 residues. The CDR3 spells CSARTQPSSEQYF. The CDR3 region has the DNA TGCAGCGCCCGGACCCAACCGTCCTCCGAGCAGTACTTC.

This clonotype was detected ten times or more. CDR3 in amino acids: CASSPGDRGSPGNQPQHF. In nucleotides, the CDR3 is TGCGCCAGCAGCCCTGGGGACAGGGGGAGCCCGGGTAATCAGCCCCAGCATTTT. The chain links TRBV5-1 to TRBJ1-5; 11 bases agree with TRBD1. This CDR3 has 18 amino acids. The germline CDR1 and CDR2 sequences are SGHRS and YFSETQ. Germline trimming cut 4 bases from V and 4 bases from J; bases unmatched to any gene: 13.

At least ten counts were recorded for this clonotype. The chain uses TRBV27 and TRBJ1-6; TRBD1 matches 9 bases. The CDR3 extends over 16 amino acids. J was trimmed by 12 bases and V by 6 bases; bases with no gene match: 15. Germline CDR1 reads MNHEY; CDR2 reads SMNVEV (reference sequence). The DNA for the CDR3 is TGTGCCAGCAGCCTTGCGGGACCGGGACAGGGTGGACCCCTCCACTTT. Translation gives CASSLAGPGQGGPLHF.

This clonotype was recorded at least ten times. The CDR3 DNA follows: TGTGCCAGCAGCGGTACAGGGAATCAGCCCCAGCATTTT. It encodes CASSGTGNQPQHF. The chain has TRBV5-6 and TRBJ1-5; perhaps TRBD1 as D (6 bases). This CDR3 is 13 amino acids long. The V and J ends lost 4 bases and 4 bases respectively, with 9 bases between them. Germline V CDR1 and CDR2: SGHDT, YYEEEE.

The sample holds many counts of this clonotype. This chain's CDR3 is CASSHLPSGAYEQYF. The DNA for the CDR3 is TGTGCCAGCAGCCACCTCCCTAGCGGGGCATACGAGCAGTACTTC. V and J are TRBV14 and TRBJ2-7, with 9 bases matching TRBD2. Germline V CDR1 and CDR2: SGHDN, FVKESK. With V trimmed by 3 bases and J by 4 bases, 7 bases remained unmatched. This CDR3 is 15 amino acids long.